The 28 T cell receptor beta chains below all came from one sample that was sequenced in a study of identical twins (dated by TCRdb to about 2016). Library construction relied on 5' RACE. Instrument on record: Illumina HiSeq 2000. TCRdb reprocessing: public reads trimmed at Q25 with fastp, clones called with MiXCR, in-frame beta chains kept. Here each entry gathers all rows of one CDR3 protein and keeps the most common genes and DNA. The sample records 690,000 or so distinct CDR3 sequences, 6% to 6.5% of which are singletons. 1.5% to 2% of the sample comes from the top ten. Material for sequencing was naive T cells sorted from blood. What the cell subset or site label conveys for this sample: cells isolated with a human naive T-cell isolation kit. All receptors come from a man aged 18 to 29 in good health.

Ten or more counts support this clonotype. This sequence joins TRBV20-1 and TRBJ2-5; D may be TRBD2 (6 bases). Trimming removed 6 bases at V and 5 bases at J, with 16 bases between. Per germline, CDR1 DFQATT and CDR2 SNEGSKA (reference sequence). This CDR3 comprises 13 residues. The CDR3 protein is CSAGGIRRETQYF. The CDR3 coding sequence is TGCAGTGCCGGGGGAATCCGTAGGGAGACCCAGTACTTC.

This clonotype was recorded many times. The V call is TRBV12-3 or TRBV12-4, the J call TRBJ2-1, with D possibly being TRBD2 (6 bases). CDR3 length: 15 residues. V was trimmed by 3 bases and J by 4 bases, leaving 13 bases between them. CDR3 bases: TGTGCCAGCAGTTTTGGCGGGGCTAAATACAATGAGCAGTTCTTC. Its protein is CASSFGGAKYNEQFF.

This clonotype has just a few counts. This chain connects TRBV13 to TRBJ2-1, with 7 bases aligning to TRBD1. In germline, CDR1 is PRHDT, CDR2 FYEKMQ (reference sequence). The CDR3 is 15 residues long. V dropped 3 bases and J dropped 6; count of bases not matched to a gene: 8. The CDR3 here is CASSLDRNLRNEQFF. Here the CDR3 DNA reads TGTGCCAGCAGCTTGGACAGGAATCTACGCAATGAGCAGTTCTTC.

This clonotype was detected many times. This sequence joins TRBV20-1 and TRBJ2-1, with D hard to call. The V end lost 2 bases, the J end lost 4 bases, and 6 bases lay between the germline ends. Per the germline V gene, CDR1 is DFQATT and CDR2 is SNEGSKA (reference sequence). This CDR3 comprises 12 residues. CDR3: CSARRQYNEQFF. The CDR3 nucleotides read TGCAGTGCTAGACGCCAGTACAATGAGCAGTTCTTC.

The chain combines TRBV4-1 with TRBJ2-1; D not resolved. The CDR3 contains 16 residues. Trimming shortened V by 2 bases and J by 0 bases, and 11 bases separated the two germline ends. Per germline, CDR1 MGHRA and CDR2 YSYEKL. For the CDR3, the DNA is TGCGCCAGCAGCCAAATCGACCTAGTCTCCTACAATGAGCAGTTCTTC. It specifies CASSQIDLVSYNEQFF.

In its sample, this clonotype was seen many times. In DNA, the CDR3 is TGTGCCAGCAGCCACAGGAGCACAGATACGCAGTATTTT. As protein: CASSHRSTDTQYF. The V call is TRBV6-1, the J call TRBJ2-3; the D gene is possibly TRBD1 (5 bases). The CDR3 contains 13 residues. Germline CDR1 is MNHNS and CDR2 is SASEGT. Trimming removed 6 bases from V and 0 bases from J, with 7 bases in between.

In this sample, this clonotype turned up a few times. The J gene is TRBJ2-1, the V gene TRBV28; a possible D gene is TRBD1 (5 bases). Trimming removed 6 bases at V and 10 bases at J, with 10 bases between. Germline V gene data show CDR1 as MDHEN and CDR2 as SYDVKM. CDR3 length: 11 amino acids. This chain's CDR3 is CASSPDREQFF. DNA for the CDR3: TGTGCCAGCAGCCCAGACAGAGAGCAGTTCTTC.

In its sample, this clonotype was seen many times. The genes are TRBV10-3 and TRBJ1-2; D is unresolved. Germline V gene lookup returns CDR1 ENHRY and CDR2 SYGVKD. This CDR3 spans 13 amino acids. Trimming pared 7 bases from V and 8 bases from J, leaving 17 bases between. CDR3 sequence reads: CAIMGSGESGYTF. The CDR3 DNA is TGTGCCATCATGGGGTCCGGGGAGTCGGGCTACACCTTC.

This clonotype has ten or more counts. This sequence joins TRBV12-3 or TRBV12-4 and TRBJ2-1; 10 nucleotides match TRBD2. With 9 bases clipped from V and 7 bases from J, the junction kept 12 bases outside the gene matches. The CDR3 runs 15 residues. The CDR3 DNA sequence: TGTGCCAGTTCTGGGGTAGCGGGAGGCCGAAATGAGCAGTTCTTC. Translated, it gives CASSGVAGGRNEQFF.

The chain is built from TRBV12-3 or TRBV12-4 and TRBJ2-2; 9 bases fit TRBD2. The CDR3 sequence is 17 residues long. With 1 base clipped from V and 6 bases from J, the junction kept 9 bases outside the gene matches. CDR3 DNA: TGTGCCAGCAGTTTAGTTCGGCGGGAGGGCCACCCCGGGGAGCTGTTTTTT. Translated: CASSLVRREGHPGELFF.

This clonotype was found many times. The genes are TRBV5-1 and TRBJ1-6, with 9 bases aligning to TRBD1. The CDR3 length is 16 residues. After removal of 3 bases from V and 5 bases from J, the junction contained 6 bases not matched to a gene. Germline CDR1 and CDR2: SGHRS and YFSETQ. The CDR3, as DNA: TGCGCCAGCAGCTGGGGACAGGGCGATCATAATTCACCCCTCCACTTT. It specifies CASSWGQGDHNSPLHF.

This clonotype has ten or more counts. This sequence joins TRBV4-3 and TRBJ1-1; D call uncertain. Per germline, CDR1 LGHNA and CDR2 YSLEER. V lost 2 bases and J 0 bases, leaving 4 bases between the germline ends. This CDR3 contains 13 residues. CDR3 in amino acids: CASSQRLNTEAFF. DNA for the CDR3: TGCGCCAGCAGCCAACGACTGAACACTGAAGCTTTCTTT.

This clonotype was observed a few times. The rearrangement uses TRBV19 and TRBJ2-2; the D gene is possibly TRBD1 (5 bases). V gave up 7 bases and J gave up 7 bases, with 16 bases separating them. Per the germline V gene, CDR1 is LNHDA and CDR2 is SQIVND (reference sequence). CDR3 length: 14 amino acids. The chain's CDR3 is CASTTGAMGGELFF. CDR3 bases: TGTGCCAGTACCACTGGGGCCATGGGCGGGGAGCTGTTTTTT.

The CDR3, as DNA: TGTGCCAGCAGCTTGATCAGGACTAGCACCGACAATGAGCAGTTCTTC. Translation gives CASSLIRTSTDNEQFF. V gene TRBV7-8 combines with J gene TRBJ2-1; 8 bases align to TRBD2. The CDR3 has 16 amino acids. V was pared by 3 bases and J by 5 bases, with 9 bases of the junction left unmatched. The germline V gene encodes CDR1 SGHVS and CDR2 FQNEAQ.

This clonotype was observed many times. The CDR3: CATSDPGTVNYGYTF. CDR3 DNA sequence: TGTGCCACCAGTGATCCCGGGACAGTTAACTATGGCTACACCTTC. The chain joins TRBV24-1 to TRBJ1-2; 7 positions agree with TRBD1. This CDR3 is built from 15 residues. Germline V gives CDR1 KGHDR, CDR2 SFDVKD. Unmatched junction bases numbered 4, after V lost 3 bases and J lost 1 base.

In its sample, this clonotype was seen a few times. The chain has TRBV7-9 and TRBJ2-1; 8 bases line up with TRBD2. The trim removed 5 bases at V and 7 bases at J, leaving 7 bases unmatched. There are 14 residues in the CDR3. The germline CDR1 and CDR2 sequences are SEHNR and FQNEAQ (reference sequence). CDR3 residues: CASSPGLAQNEQFF. The CDR3 nucleotides read TGTGCCAGCAGCCCAGGACTAGCCCAGAATGAGCAGTTCTTC. Drawing the rest from reference TRBV7-9 and TRBJ2-1, the complete variable domain is DTGVSQNPRHKITKRGQNVTFRCDPISEHNRLYWYRQTLGQGPEFLTYFQNEAQLEKSRLLSDRFSAERPKGSFSTLEIQRTEQGDSAMYLCASSPGLAQNEQFFGPGTRLTVL.

The chain joins TRBV7-2 to TRBJ2-7, with 9 bases that match TRBD2. Germline V lookup: CDR1 SGHTA, CDR2 FQGNSA. Unmatched junction bases numbered 4, after V lost 1 base and J lost 6 bases. The CDR3 contains 14 residues. CDR3: CASSLVTSGPEQYF. The CDR3 DNA follows: TGTGCCAGCAGCTTAGTAACTAGCGGGCCCGAGCAGTACTTC.

This clonotype has a count of ten or more. V and J are TRBV12-3 or TRBV12-4 and TRBJ1-3, with D perhaps matching TRBD1 (5 bases). CDR3 length: 15 residues. V lost 6 bases to trimming and J lost 0 bases, with 12 bases between them. DNA for the CDR3: TGTGCCAGCAGATCAGGGATTTACTCTGGAAACACCATATATTTT. Protein: CASRSGIYSGNTIYF.

This clonotype was detected many times. V usage is TRBV11-2 and J usage is TRBJ2-3; no firm D call. This CDR3 is built from 14 residues. Trimming shortened V by 4 bases and J by 4 bases, and 12 bases separated the two germline ends. Germline V gene sequence: CDR1 SGHAT, CDR2 FQNNGV. This CDR3 is CASSYTTGADTQYF. DNA for the CDR3: TGTGCCAGCAGCTACACCACTGGCGCAGATACGCAGTATTTT.

The V and J genes are TRBV10-3 and TRBJ1-6; maybe TRBD1 (6 bases). V lost 4 bases to trimming and J lost 10 bases, with 14 bases between them. The germline V gene encodes CDR1 ENHRY and CDR2 SYGVKD. The CDR3 runs 14 residues. The CDR3 DNA reads as TGTGCCATCAGTGGAGAGGGGGGCGCATCACCCCTCCACTTT. Amino acid sequence: CAISGEGGASPLHF.

This chain connects TRBV7-9 to TRBJ2-4, with D uncertain. The CDR3 loop spans 15 amino acids. Trimming pared 1 base from V and 6 bases from J, leaving 13 bases between. Germline values: CDR1 SEHNR, CDR2 FQNEAQ (reference sequence). As DNA, the CDR3 is TGTGCCAGCAGCTTAGTAGTAGACTTGCGAAACATTCAGTACTTC. Amino acids: CASSLVVDLRNIQYF.

This clonotype occurred a few times. The V and J genes are TRBV12-3 or TRBV12-4 and TRBJ1-3; TRBD1 agrees at 7 bases. Trimming at V came to 4 bases and at J to 6 bases, leaving 3 bases not matched to a gene. The CDR3 totals 13 residues. The CDR3 DNA is TGTGCCAGCAGTTCAGGGGGGTCAAACACCATATATTTT. This translates into CASSSGGSNTIYF.

This clonotype was seen many times. The V call is TRBV28, the J call TRBJ2-1, with 9 bases lining up with TRBD2. The germline V gene encodes CDR1 MDHEN and CDR2 SYDVKM. After removal of 6 bases from V and 2 bases from J, the junction contained 5 bases not matched to a gene. The CDR3 covers 15 residues. The CDR3 nucleotides read TGTGCCAGCAGCTCTCCTAGCGGGACCTACAATGAGCAGTTCTTC. It is translated as CASSSPSGTYNEQFF.

The table lists this clonotype with many counts. The chain is built from TRBV24-1 and TRBJ2-1, with 7 bases matching TRBD1. Germline CDR1 reads KGHDR; CDR2 reads SFDVKD. The CDR3 consists of 16 residues. J lost 7 bases, V lost 0 bases, and 8 bases had no gene match. CDR3 nucleotides: TGTGCCACCAGTGATTTGCGTAGGACAGGACAGAATGAGCAGTTCTTC. Encoded protein: CATSDLRRTGQNEQFF.

Ten or more counts support this clonotype. The rearrangement joins TRBV20-1 to TRBJ2-4; a possible D gene is TRBD2 (5 bases). The CDR3 spans 15 residues. Germline assignment: CDR1 DFQATT and CDR2 SNEGSKA (reference sequence). V dropped 6 bases and J dropped 0 bases, with 15 bases sitting between them. The CDR3: CSAATERLAKNIQYF. As DNA, the CDR3 is TGCAGTGCAGCGACGGAGCGGTTAGCCAAAAACATTCAGTACTTC.

This clonotype was counted a few times. V is TRBV7-2 and J is TRBJ1-4; no firm D call. CDR3 length equals 15 residues. The ends were cut back, 5 bases at V and 5 bases at J, with 15 bases in the middle. Germline CDR1 and CDR2: SGHTA and FQGNSA. The CDR3 loop is CASSEDGRRNEKLFF. The CDR3 nucleotides are TGTGCCAGCAGCGAAGACGGGCGGCGGAATGAAAAACTGTTTTTT.

This clonotype was seen a handful of times. For the CDR3, the DNA is TGCGCCAGCAGCCAATCTTCGGACGGGCAGCCCCAGCATTTT. Translating it yields CASSQSSDGQPQHF. The V call is TRBV4-3, the J call TRBJ1-5, with unresolved D. CDR3 length equals 14 residues. CDR1 LGHNA and CDR2 YSLEER come from the germline V gene. Trimming pared 2 bases from V and 7 bases from J, leaving 12 bases between.

At least ten counts were recorded for this clonotype. The rearrangement joins TRBV10-1 to TRBJ2-7; 8 nucleotides align to TRBD2. The CDR3 is 13 residues long. In germline, CDR1 is WNHNN, CDR2 SYGVQD (reference sequence). The trim removed 5 bases at V and 5 bases at J, leaving 5 bases unmatched. CDR3 DNA sequence: TGCGCCAGCAGTTCAGCGGGAGTCGACGAGCAGTACGTC. Protein: CASSSAGVDEQYV.